This TCR beta chain is from a study of Ad26.COV2.S vaccination and SARS-CoV-2 variants. The table came from immunoSEQ multiplex PCR; TCRdb's copy has only in-frame clones and leaves some out. The table has around 450,000 clones, 90% seen once. Documented treatment: 15 to 20 received Ad26.COV2.S at low or high dose, single or two shots; several received placebo; per-sample allocation not given. It was on day 63 after the first vaccine or placebo injection that samples were taken. Per the germline V gene, CDR1 is MNHEY and CDR2 is SVGAGI. The V gene end was trimmed by 2 bases and the J gene end by 6 bases; junction bases not matched to a gene: 5. The CDR3 totals 15 residues.

The sequence derives from a person aged 18 to 59 who received the Ad26.COV2.S COVID-19 vaccine or a placebo. This chain connects TRBV6-5 to TRBJ2-2; 8 bases agree with TRBD2. The source material was peripheral blood, sampled in a trial of Ad26.COV2.S vaccine versus placebo. In DNA form, the CDR3 reads TGTGCCAGCAGTTACAGCGGGAGTCTTCCCGGGGAGCTGTTTTTT. It translates to CASSYSGSLPGELFF.